This record looks at one TCR beta chain sequence and its context. No antigen is known for it. Base qualities are not provided; no much larger clone lies one nucleotide away. The library was generated by RACE. The listed sequencing device is NextSeq 500. Library preparation attached unique molecular identifiers to individual cDNA molecules for quantitative, reproducible TCR counting. Both TCR alpha and TCR beta chains were sequenced from each blood RNA sample. Turning to the authors' computational methods: The median number of TCRs per sample was roughly 94,000, ranging from about 20,000 to 700,000. The Decombinator software suite was used to annotate V, J and CDR3 in the TCR reads. For PS versus PT1 abundance plots, all samples were subsampled to the same number of TCRs (28,000). TCRs were defined as expanded if absent before sensitization and observed at least eight times at the 2-week time point. TCRdb reprocessed the public reads (quality trimming at Q25 with fastp, clone calling with MiXCR) and kept in-frame beta chains. Every entry covers one CDR3 protein and lists the most common genes and DNA from its rows. For this entry, the V and J calls and clone size follow TCRdb and not the study's own pipeline. This sample holds 350,000 or so distinct CDR3 sequences; under 9% were observed only once. The ten largest clones capture roughly 8% of the sample.

These data are taken from a study of human T cells and chemical hapten exposure listed by TCRdb under 2021. At the level of the whole study: For sensitization, 2% DPC in acetone was applied to a roughly 2 cm by roughly 2 cm area of upper inner arm skin. This study followed changes in the peripheral blood TCR repertoire in vivo during primary and secondary sensitization of alopecia patients to the hapten diphenylcyclopropenone (DPC). Blood samples were taken from patients before sensitization (week 0) and at 2, 6 and about 24 weeks after DPC sensitization. Throughout the approximately 22-week study period, patients were also given weekly therapeutic DPC doses on the scalp. Patch tests used Finn chambers with 0.01% DPC on the upper back, scored after 6 days by International Contact Dermatitis Research Group standards. Libraries were combined into a pool for sequencing, and differences in TCR yield between samples came mainly from small differences in library volumes within the pool. The patient cohort, mostly female, included alopecia areata with under or over 50% scalp involvement, alopecia totalis and alopecia universalis. For TCR sequencing, blood came from some 31 alopecia patients at anywhere from one to four time points (pre-sensitization, 2, 6 and 24 weeks). Here is what the overall study found, with its caveats: Patch test score correlated positively with the number of PT1 expanded TCRs, reaching significance at thresholds 8, 16 and 32 but not at 4. DPC sensitization did not change the number of TCRs with a frequency above 1 in 1000, and there was no evidence of changes in global repertoire structure. Expanded TCRs formed significantly more large CDR3 similarity clusters than pre-sensitization or healthy control sets, consistent with antigen-driven responses. Repeated subsampling changed both the strength of the expansion versus patch-test correlation and the threshold at which that correlation became significant. Alopecia, a presumed autoimmune disease, was present in all patients, so the immune response of the patients might differ from that of healthy individuals.

Measured from the cysteine to the phenylalanine, the CDR3 is 16 residues long. Only the CDR3 DNA is retained, 48 bases long and in frame from the first base. V and J lose 5 bases and 0 bases, and a span of 14 bases separates them. Explained via the paper, the time point label denotes: patch test 1, 2 weeks after DPC sensitization. The treatment or condition label corresponds to: therapeutic diphenylcyclopropenone sensitization with weekly scalp DPC. At every patch-test visit, the blood draw took place before the patch test was put on. Eligible patients were aged 18 to 70, diagnosed with alopecia, deemed suitable for DPC therapy, and excluded if pregnant. Unfractionated whole blood was collected in Tempus Blood RNA tubes, and total RNA was extracted from that blood.

The starting material was whole blood, obtained in connection with sensitization to the hapten diphenylcyclopropenone (DPC). This chain is built from TRBV12-3 or TRBV12-4 and TRBJ1-3; TRBD1 is possibly the D segment (5 matching bases). The clonotype was recovered from a woman between 18 and 30 years old with alopecia areata. Some clones in this sample may be carry-over from other donors' samples. The CDR3 reads as follows: CASSRRGRNSGNTIYF. The DNA sequence follows: TGTGCCAGCAGTCGAAGGGGACGGAACTCTGGAAACACCATATATTTT.